Listed here are 5 T cell receptor beta chains from one sample, sequenced in a study of cytomegalovirus exposure and HLA in healthy donors. The study ran its PCR with 60 Vbeta and 13 Jbeta primers. Libraries were prepared by immunoSEQ multiplex PCR; TCRdb keeps only in-frame clonotypes and omits some of them. This sample yields 100,000 or so clones, of which 50% to 70% are seen a single time; around 5% belongs to the top ten. Sequencing was done on a sample of PBMCs. The origin of the receptors is a human donor in good health.

This clone was seen a few times. This chain connects TRBV6-1 to TRBJ1-1; D is unresolved. Germline-derived CDR1 and CDR2 are MNHNS and SASEGT. This CDR3 contains 13 residues. Trimming pared 6 bases from V and 1 base from J, leaving 9 bases between. This CDR3 reads CASREMRNTEAFF. The CDR3 DNA follows: TGTGCCAGCAGGGAGATGCGGAACACTGAAGCTTTCTTT.

The chain employs TRBV4-1 and TRBJ2-1; a possible D gene is TRBD2 (6 bases). CDR1 and CDR2 from the germline V gene are MGHRA and YSYEKL. This CDR3 spans 15 amino acids. Deletions cut 5 bases from V and 9 bases from J, with 20 bases between. The CDR3 loop is CASSFREKAGSEQFF. The CDR3 nucleotides read TGCGCCAGCAGCTTCCGGGAGAAGGCGGGGAGTGAGCAGTTCTTC.

This chain uses TRBV6-5 with TRBJ1-2, with unresolved D. V was trimmed by 6 bases and J by 6 bases, leaving 2 bases between them. Germline CDR1 and CDR2: MNHEY and SVGAGI. The CDR3 contains 9 residues. The CDR3 protein is CASSNGYTF. In nucleotides, the CDR3 is TGTGCCAGCAGCAATGGCTACACCTTC.

Only a few counts were recorded for this clone. The rearrangement joins TRBV6-1 to TRBJ2-1; 9 bases agree with TRBD2. Trimming at V came to 10 bases and at J to 1 base, leaving 5 bases not matched to a gene. The CDR3 totals 14 residues. The germline gives CDR1 MNHNS, CDR2 SASEGT. This CDR3 reads CATRGLASYNEQFF. Written as DNA, the CDR3 is TGTGCCACACGGGGACTAGCTTCCTACAATGAGCAGTTCTTC.

The J gene is TRBJ2-4, the V gene TRBV7-2; TRBD1 matches 7 bases. Germline assignment: CDR1 SGHTA and CDR2 FQGNSA. This CDR3 is built from 14 residues. J was trimmed by 8 bases and V by 1 base; bases with no gene match: 5. The CDR3 bases are TGTGCCAGCAGCTTAGGACAGGGTAGTTACATTCAGTACTTC. It yields the protein CASSLGQGSYIQYF.